This TCR beta chain emerged from a study of OX40 agonist ivuxolimab in advanced cancers. In the study overall: Ivuxolimab, an antibody that agonizes OX40 (CD134), was administered to the patients. Six ivuxolimab dose levels, 0.01 to 10 mg/kg, were given intravenously every 2 weeks.

CDR3 size: 14 residues. With 0 bases clipped from V and 6 bases from J, the junction kept 4 bases outside the gene matches. CDR1 and CDR2 (germline): SQVTM, ANQGSEA. Whole-study findings and limits: The authors also found low normalized T-cell clonal expansion in some nonresponders. There was clonal expansion of CD4+ and CD8+ blood T cells by week 6 at 0.1 to 3.0 mg/kg.

Repertoires were generated with immunoSEQ multiplex PCR, while TCRdb's copy carries only in-frame clones and drops some. The table shows tens of thousands of clones, with 80% to 95% occurring only once. Of note for this clone: Its matching antigen is unknown.

The chain uses TRBV29-1 and TRBJ2-7, with TRBD1 matching 11 bases. This specimen consisted of CD4+ or CD8+ T cells sorted from blood, obtained in a trial of the OX40 agonist ivuxolimab. The TCR comes from an adult with an advanced solid tumor such as melanoma, head and neck, liver or kidney cancer. The CDR3 is CSVEERGQGAEQYF. CDR3 nucleotide sequence: TGCAGCGTTGAAGAGAGAGGACAGGGGGCCGAGCAGTACTTC.